What follows describes a single T cell receptor beta chain. Its recognized antigen is unknown. No base quality values were provided; no much bigger clone lies one nucleotide off. Each collaborating institution followed its own protocols to collect whole blood in K2EDTA tubes. For TCRbeta analysis, collaborator samples were shipped as frozen whole blood, as isolated PBMCs, or as DNA extracted from either sample type. TCRbeta CDR3 regions were amplified from genomic DNA using the immunoSEQ Assay, a bias-controlled multiplex PCR. The authors' analysis ran thus. The number of nucleated cells in each sample was estimated by amplification of reference gene primers within the assay. To quantify the absolute abundance of each unique TCRbeta CDR3 rearrangement, sequence reads were collapsed and filtered. For each sample, productive Simpson clonality was calculated as the square root of Simpson's diversity index over productive rearrangements. Sourced from immuneACCESS, this table was stored by TCRdb with only in-frame sequences that have V and J called. A share of the clones is absent; for the studies checked, an unresolved V gene accounts for under half, and the remainder has no known explanation. Clone size and V and J calls were adopted from that table, with D and trimming inferred from the DNA. The sample table lists around 100,000 clones, about four fifths of them with a count of one. Around 8.5% of the sample belongs to the ten largest clones.

Trimming costs V 4 bases and J 4 bases, and their ends lie 19 bases apart. Its CDR3 holds 16 amino acids, cysteine through phenylalanine. The kept DNA is CDR3 alone, 48 bases in frame from the first base. The germline V gene (reference sequence) supplies CDR1 LNHDA and CDR2 SQIVND. The data were obtained in a study of blood T cell repertoires in COVID-19 (dated by TCRdb to 2019 to 2021). Background for the entire study: Collaborator samples came from the United States, Italy and Spain and covered acute and convalescent phases of COVID-19. The prospective study material was composed of cDNA or gDNA derived from T cells, B-cell-depleted T cells, or PBMCs. The dataset comprised deeply sampled blood TCRbeta repertoires from subjects exposed to, actively infected with, or recovered from COVID-19. The repertoires were released in a freely available public database meant as a resource for research on the immune response to SARS-CoV-2. Samples were obtained from the ongoing ImmuneRACE study (first 160 participants) and from approximately 1,200 subjects provided by 6 global collaborators. Nearly every sample came with metadata listing a de-identified subject ID, COVID-19 status, age in years and sex. Where available, HLA class I and class II types were obtained from metadata supplied by the sample provider rather than from assay-based typing.

The paper as a whole reports these results and caveats: The amount of clinical and demographic metadata varied by source and participant and was provided uncurated.

The specimen was peripheral blood. This clonotype was obtained from a woman aged 40 to 50 with acute or convalescent COVID-19. The chain employs TRBV19 and TRBJ1-2; D gene: possibly TRBD1, on 5 matching bases. The nucleotide sequence is TGTGCCAGTAGTAACAGCCGGGACTCCAGTTTCTATGGCTACACCTTC. Its protein reads: CASSNSRDSSFYGYTF.